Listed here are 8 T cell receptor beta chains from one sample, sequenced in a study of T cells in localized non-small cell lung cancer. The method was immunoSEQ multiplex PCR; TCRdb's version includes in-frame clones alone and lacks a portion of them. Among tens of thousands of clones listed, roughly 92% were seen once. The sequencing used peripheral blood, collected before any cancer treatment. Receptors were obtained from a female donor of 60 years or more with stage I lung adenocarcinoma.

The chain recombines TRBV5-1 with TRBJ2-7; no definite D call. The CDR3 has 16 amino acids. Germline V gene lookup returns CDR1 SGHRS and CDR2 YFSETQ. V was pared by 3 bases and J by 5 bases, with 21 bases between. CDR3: CASSSITRAPLDEQYF. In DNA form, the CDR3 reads TGCGCCAGCAGCTCAATTACAAGGGCCCCTTTGGACGAGCAGTACTTC. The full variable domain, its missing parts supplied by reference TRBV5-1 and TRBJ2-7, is KAGVTQTPRYLIKTRGQQVTLSCSPISGHRSVSWYQQTPGQGLQFLFEYFSETQRNKGNFPGRFSGRQFSNSRSEMNVSTLELGDSALYLCASSSITRAPLDEQYFGPGTRLTVT.

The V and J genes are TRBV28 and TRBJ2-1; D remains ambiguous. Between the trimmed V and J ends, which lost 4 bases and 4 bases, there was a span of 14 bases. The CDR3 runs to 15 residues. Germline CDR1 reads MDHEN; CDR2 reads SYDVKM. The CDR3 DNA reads TGTGCCAGCAGTTCCCCGGGCCGGGCTTACAATGAGCAGTTCTTC. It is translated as CASSSPGRAYNEQFF.

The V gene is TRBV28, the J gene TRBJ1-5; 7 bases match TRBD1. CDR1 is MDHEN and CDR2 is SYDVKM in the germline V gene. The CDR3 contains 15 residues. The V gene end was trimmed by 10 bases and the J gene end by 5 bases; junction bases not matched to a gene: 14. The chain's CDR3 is CATKIGTERYQPQHF. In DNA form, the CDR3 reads TGTGCCACGAAAATAGGGACAGAACGTTATCAGCCCCAGCATTTT.

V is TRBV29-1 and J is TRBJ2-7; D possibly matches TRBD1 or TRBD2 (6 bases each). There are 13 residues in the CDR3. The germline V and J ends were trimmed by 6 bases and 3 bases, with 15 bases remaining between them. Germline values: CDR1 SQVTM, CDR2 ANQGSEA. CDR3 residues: CSVEGGWGYEQYF. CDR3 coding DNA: TGCAGCGTGGAGGGGGGATGGGGCTACGAGCAGTACTTC.

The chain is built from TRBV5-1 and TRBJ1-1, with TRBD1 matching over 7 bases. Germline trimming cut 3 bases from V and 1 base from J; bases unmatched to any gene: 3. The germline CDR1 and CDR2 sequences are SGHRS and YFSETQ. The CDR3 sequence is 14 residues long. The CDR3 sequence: CASSWGDRNTEAFF. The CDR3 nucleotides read TGCGCCAGCAGCTGGGGGGACAGGAACACTGAAGCTTTCTTT.

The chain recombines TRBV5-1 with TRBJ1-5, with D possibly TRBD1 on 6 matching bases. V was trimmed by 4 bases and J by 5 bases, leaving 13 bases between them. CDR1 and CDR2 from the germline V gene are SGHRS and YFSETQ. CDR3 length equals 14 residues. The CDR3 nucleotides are TGCGCCAGCAGCCCACAGGGTCCCGATCAGCCCCAGCATTTT. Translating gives CASSPQGPDQPQHF.

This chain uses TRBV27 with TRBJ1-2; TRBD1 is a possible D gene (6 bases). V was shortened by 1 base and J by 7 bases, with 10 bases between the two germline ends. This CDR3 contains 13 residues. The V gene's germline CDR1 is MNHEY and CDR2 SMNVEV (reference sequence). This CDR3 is CASSLWSGAGYTF. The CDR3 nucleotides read TGTGCCAGCAGTTTATGGTCAGGGGCTGGCTACACCTTC.

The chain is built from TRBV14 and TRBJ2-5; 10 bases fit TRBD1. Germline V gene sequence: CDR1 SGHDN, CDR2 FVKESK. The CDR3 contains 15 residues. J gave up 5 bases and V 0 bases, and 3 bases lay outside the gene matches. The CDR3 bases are TGTGCCAGCAGCCAAGATGGGACAGGGGACGAGACCCAGTACTTC. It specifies CASSQDGTGDETQYF.